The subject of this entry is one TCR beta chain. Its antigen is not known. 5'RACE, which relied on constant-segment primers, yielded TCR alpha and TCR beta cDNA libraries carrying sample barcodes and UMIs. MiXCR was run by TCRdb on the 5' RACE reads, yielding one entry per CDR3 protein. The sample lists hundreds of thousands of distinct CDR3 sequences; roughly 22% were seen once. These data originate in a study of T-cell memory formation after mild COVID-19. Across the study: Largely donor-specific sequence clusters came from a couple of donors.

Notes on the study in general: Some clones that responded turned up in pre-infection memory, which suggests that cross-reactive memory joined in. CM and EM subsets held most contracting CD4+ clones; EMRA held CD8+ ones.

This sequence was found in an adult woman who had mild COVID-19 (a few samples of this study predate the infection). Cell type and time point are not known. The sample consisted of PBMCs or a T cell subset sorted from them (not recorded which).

This CDR3 reads CASSQRRGVLGTEAFF. CDR3 nucleotides: TGTGCCAGCAGTCAACGCCGGGGGGTTCTCGGGACTGAAGCTTTCTTT. This chain connects TRBV12-3 or TRBV12-4 to TRBJ1-1; maybe TRBD1 (5 bases). This CDR3 region has 16 residues. Trimming removed 5 bases from V and 5 bases from J, with 21 bases in between.